The 27 T cell receptor beta chains presented below share a single source sample, sequenced in a study of shared clonotypes between healthy human individuals. Libraries were prepared by immunoSEQ multiplex PCR; TCRdb keeps only in-frame clonotypes and omits some of them. Here the sample spans 2,500,000 or so clones, around 90% being singletons. The sequencing sample was made of naive CD4+ T cells sorted from blood. The subset is: CD45RA+ positively selected. Every receptor here comes from a man in his late teens or twenties in good health.

This sequence joins TRBV27 and TRBJ2-1, with 7 bases aligning to TRBD1. The CDR3 has 15 residues. V lost 5 bases, J lost 7 bases, and 11 bases stayed unmatched. CDR1 is MNHEY, CDR2 SMNVEV, per germline (reference sequence). The CDR3 spells CASSRSTGSPNEQFF. The CDR3 DNA reads as TGTGCCAGCAGTAGGTCGACAGGGAGCCCGAATGAGCAGTTCTTC.

CDR3 DNA: TGTGCCAGCAGAGACGGGGACACACTTAGAGAAAAACTGTTTTTT. As protein: CASRDGDTLREKLFF. The V call is TRBV28, the J call TRBJ1-4, with D possibly TRBD1 on 6 matching bases. CDR1 is MDHEN and CDR2 is SYDVKM in the germline V gene. The CDR3 has 15 amino acids. Trimming removed 6 bases at V and 8 bases at J, with 19 bases between.

The V call is TRBV29-1, the J call TRBJ2-5, with 8 positions matching TRBD1. The J call is doubtful: the DNA matches TRBJ2-7 better. The CDR3 sequence is 13 residues long. Germline CDR1 is SQVTM and CDR2 is ANQGSEA. This CDR3 is CSVGPGQAYEQYF. The DNA of the CDR3 is TGCAGCGTTGGACCGGGACAGGCCTACGAGCAGTACTTC.

This sequence joins TRBV15 and TRBJ1-1, with no clear D. Per the germline V gene, CDR1 is LNHNV and CDR2 is YYDKDF (reference sequence). The CDR3 is 13 residues long. The V end lost 0 bases, the J end lost 8 bases, and 10 bases lay between the germline ends. The CDR3 region is CATSRDPPYEAFF. The CDR3 DNA follows: TGTGCCACCAGCAGAGATCCCCCGTACGAAGCTTTCTTT.

Turning to this clone: This CDR3 is also generated by other DNA sequences in the sample. This rearrangement joins TRBV7-2 to TRBJ2-3; no definite D call. V was pared by 1 base and J by 2 bases, with 7 bases between. Germline CDR1 SGHTA, CDR2 FQGNSA. The CDR3 consists of 14 residues. The CDR3 region is CASSLGLSTDTQYF. CDR3 bases: TGTGCCAGCAGCTTAGGATTATCCACAGATACGCAGTATTTT.

V gene TRBV7-8 combines with J gene TRBJ2-7; either TRBD1 or TRBD2 may fit D (5 bases each). Germline values: CDR1 SGHVS, CDR2 FQNEAQ. The CDR3 has 14 amino acids. Trimming took 5 bases from V and 2 from J, leaving 13 bases between them. The CDR3 spells CASSLGGSPYEQYF. Written as DNA, the CDR3 is TGTGCCAGCAGCCTTGGGGGATCTCCCTACGAGCAGTACTTC.

As regards this clone: Other DNA variants within this sample encode the same CDR3. V is TRBV5-1 and J is TRBJ2-1; weak D call: TRBD1 (5 bases). CDR1 is SGHRS, CDR2 YFSETQ, per germline. V was trimmed by 0 bases and J by 1 base, leaving 8 bases between them. CDR3 length equals 15 residues. CDR3 sequence (DNA): TGCGCCAGCAGCTTGGGACAGACATCCTACAATGAGCAGTTCTTC. This codes for CASSLGQTSYNEQFF.

The sample holds one count of this clone. J is TRBJ2-1 and V is TRBV5-1; 14 nucleotides align to TRBD2. The CDR3 has 15 amino acids. Trimming removed 4 bases from V and 9 bases from J; junction bases left unmatched: 6. Germline lookup yields CDR1 SGHRS and CDR2 YFSETQ. The CDR3 region is CASSPGTSGSFEQFF. The CDR3 nucleotides are TGCGCCAGCAGCCCAGGGACTAGCGGGAGCTTTGAGCAGTTCTTC.

V usage is TRBV6-6 and J usage is TRBJ2-7; TRBD2 matches at 9 bases. This CDR3 comprises 16 residues. V lost 5 bases, J lost 2 bases, and 10 bases stayed unmatched. Germline CDR1 MNHNY, CDR2 SVGAGI (reference sequence). CDR3 coding DNA: TGTGCCAGCAGTAACACCCTTAGCGGGGGCACCTACGAGCAGTACTTC. This translates into CASSNTLSGGTYEQYF.

This rearrangement joins TRBV4-3 to TRBJ1-4; D may be TRBD1 (6 bases). V was cut by 6 bases and J by 7 bases, with 15 bases left in between. The CDR3 consists of 14 residues. Germline values: CDR1 LGHNA, CDR2 YSLEER. The CDR3: CASSQGLLSEKLFF. The CDR3 DNA reads TGCGCCAGCAGTCAGGGGCTATTGAGTGAAAAACTGTTTTTT.

Only one count was recorded for this clone. Other DNA sequences of this sample code for an identical CDR3. The V and J genes are TRBV30 and TRBJ1-2; D gene uncertain. The germline V and J ends were trimmed by 2 bases and 3 bases, with 7 bases remaining between them. Germline V gene data show CDR1 as GTSNPN and CDR2 as SVGIG (reference sequence). The length of the CDR3 is 12 residues. CDR3 region: CAWSPRDYGYTF. CDR3 DNA sequence: TGTGCCTGGAGTCCCCGCGACTATGGCTACACCTTC.

CDR3 sequence (DNA): TGTGCCTGGCGCCCCGGCCCGAACACCGGGGAGCTGTTTTTT. Its protein is CAWRPGPNTGELFF. The J gene is TRBJ2-2, the V gene TRBV30; D uncertain. V was trimmed by 5 bases and J by 0 bases, leaving 10 bases between them. The CDR3 length is 14 residues. CDR1 GTSNPN and CDR2 SVGIG come from the germline V gene (reference sequence).

This chain links TRBV14 with TRBJ1-6; weak D call: TRBD1 (5 bases). CDR1 is SGHDN, CDR2 FVKESK, per germline. V dropped 4 bases and J dropped 10 bases, with 14 bases sitting between them. CDR3 length: 14 amino acids. CDR3 protein: CASSLQWGNSPLHF. CDR3 sequence (DNA): TGTGCCAGCAGCCTGCAATGGGGCAACTCACCCCTCCACTTT.

This sequence joins TRBV6-1 and TRBJ1-5; D unresolved. CDR1 is MNHNS and CDR2 is SASEGT in the germline V gene. The CDR3 runs to 11 residues. V lost 4 bases and J lost 11, with 9 bases in between. The DNA of the CDR3 is TGTGCCAGCAGTGCGGTTACAGCCCAGCATTTT. Its translation is CASSAVTAQHF.

This chain connects TRBV5-1 to TRBJ2-1, with TRBD2 as a possible D gene (5 bases). CDR3 length: 15 residues. Trimming shortened V by 5 bases and J by 6 bases, and 18 bases separated the two germline ends. The germline gives CDR1 SGHRS, CDR2 YFSETQ. The CDR3: CASRPSGRLINEQFF. As DNA, the CDR3 is TGCGCCAGCAGACCGTCGGGAAGACTGATCAATGAGCAGTTCTTC.

This clone came up a few times. The chain couples TRBV25-1 to TRBJ1-1; weak D call: TRBD1 (5 bases). Germline values: CDR1 MGHDK, CDR2 SYGVNS. The V gene lost 4 bases and the J gene lost 3 bases, with 15 bases spanning the gap. The CDR3 sequence is 15 residues long. CDR3 region: CASSGEEGRHTEAFF. The CDR3 coding sequence is TGTGCCAGCAGTGGAGAGGAGGGGAGACACACTGAAGCTTTCTTT.

The CDR3 nucleotides are TGTGCCTGGAGTGTAGGGCGGACTAGCGGGACCACAGATACGCAGTATTTT. It encodes CAWSVGRTSGTTDTQYF. The V and J genes are TRBV30 and TRBJ2-3; 12 bases are shared with TRBD2. The CDR3 sequence is 17 residues long. The ends lost 0 bases at V and 2 bases at J; junction bases unmatched: 6. Germline assignment: CDR1 GTSNPN and CDR2 SVGIG (reference sequence).

The chain has TRBV10-3 and TRBJ1-2; no firm D call. The CDR3 totals 12 residues. The V end lost 0 bases, the J end lost 7 bases, and 6 bases lay between the germline ends. Germline CDR1 is ENHRY and CDR2 is SYGVKD. CDR3 nucleotide sequence: TGTGCCATCAGTGAGTCGAGGGTTGGCTACACCTTC. Amino acid sequence: CAISESRVGYTF.

This chain joins TRBV4-1 and TRBJ2-7; 11 nucleotides align to TRBD1. In germline, CDR1 is MGHRA, CDR2 YSYEKL. V lost 5 bases, J lost 4 bases, and 7 bases stayed unmatched. The CDR3 covers 15 residues. The CDR3 region has the DNA TGCGCCAGCAGCGCAACCGGGACAGGGGGGTACGAGCAGTACTTC. Protein: CASSATGTGGYEQYF.

V and J are TRBV4-1 and TRBJ2-7, with 7 positions matching TRBD2. CDR3 length: 16 amino acids. Unmatched junction bases numbered 10, after V lost 1 base and J lost 4 bases. The germline V gene encodes CDR1 MGHRA and CDR2 YSYEKL. CDR3 DNA: TGCGCCAGCAGCCAAGCGAGCGGGGCTAACAGATACGAGCAGTACTTC. It specifies CASSQASGANRYEQYF.

This sequence joins TRBV7-8 and TRBJ2-2, with 9 bases that match TRBD2. CDR1 SGHVS and CDR2 FQNEAQ come from the germline V gene. The CDR3 sequence is 17 residues long. J lost 4 bases, V lost 1 base, and 7 bases had no gene match. Written as DNA, the CDR3 is TGTGCCAGCAGCTTAGTTAGCGGGGGCAAGGGCACCGGGGAGCTGTTTTTT. Protein sequence: CASSLVSGGKGTGELFF.

V is TRBV5-5 and J is TRBJ2-7; tentatively, D is TRBD1 (6 bases). The V end was cut by 4 bases, the J end by 9 bases, with 20 bases between. CDR1 is SGHKS and CDR2 is YYEKEE in the germline V gene (reference sequence). This CDR3 region has 14 residues. CDR3 sequence (DNA): TGTGCCAGCAGCGGGGGACACCGACCCCAGACGCAGTACTTC. Translation gives CASSGGHRPQTQYF.

The J gene is TRBJ2-1, the V gene TRBV7-9; a weak D match, TRBD2 (5 bases). The CDR3 runs 14 residues. Germline V CDR1 and CDR2: SEHNR, FQNEAQ (reference sequence). V was pared by 5 bases and J by 6 bases, with 14 bases between. The CDR3: CASSQLGRTNEQFF. The CDR3 DNA reads as TGTGCCAGCAGCCAACTAGGACGGACCAATGAGCAGTTCTTC.

The V and J genes are TRBV6-1 and TRBJ2-6; D uncertain. Germline V gene data show CDR1 as MNHNS and CDR2 as SASEGT. Trimming took off 8 bases at V and 3 bases at J, with 8 bases between the two ends. The CDR3 is made up of 13 amino acids. The CDR3 DNA reads TGTGCCAGCCGCTTTTTTGGGGCCAACGTCCTGACTTTC. Amino acid sequence: CASRFFGANVLTF.

As for this clone: One junction end does not reproduce the germline sequence, and a read error may be involved. The V gene is TRBV7-7, the J gene TRBJ1-1, with D possibly TRBD1 on 5 matching bases. Per the germline V gene, CDR1 is SSHAT and CDR2 is FNYEAQ (reference sequence). The CDR3 runs to 13 residues. This CDR3 reads CASSLAQGSEAFF. CDR3 DNA sequence: TGTGCTAGCAGCTTAGCTCAGGGTTCTGAAGCTTTCTTT.

The gene calls are TRBV6-5 and TRBJ2-1, with 7 bases identical to TRBD2. Losses at the gene ends were 0 bases for V and 9 bases for J; bases not matched to a gene: 5. Germline CDR1 and CDR2: MNHEY and SVGAGI. CDR3 size: 14 residues. This chain's CDR3 is CASSYSGGIREQFF. CDR3 DNA sequence: TGTGCCAGCAGTTACTCGGGAGGGATCCGTGAGCAGTTCTTC.

The chain combines TRBV6-5 with TRBJ2-3, with 12 bases lining up with TRBD2. Per the germline V gene, CDR1 is MNHEY and CDR2 is SVGAGI. Trimming at V came to 10 bases and at J to 5 bases, leaving 7 bases not matched to a gene. CDR3 size: 14 residues. The CDR3 spells CATALAGGLDTQYF. Written as DNA, the CDR3 is TGTGCCACCGCCCTAGCGGGAGGGTTAGATACGCAGTATTTT.